The present T cell receptor beta chain was sequenced within a study of blood T cell repertoires in COVID-19. In the study overall: The United States, Italy and Spain provided the acute and convalescent COVID-19 samples. Sample material is recorded as cDNA or gDNA derived from T cells, B-cell-depleted T cells, or PBMCs.

CDR3 length: 12 amino acids. From germline, CDR1 is DFQATT and CDR2 SNEGSKA (reference sequence). V dropped 3 bases and J dropped 11 bases, with 16 bases sitting between them. Source study methods: Amplifying reference gene primers gave estimates of nucleated cell counts. Method: immunoSEQ multiplex PCR; TCRdb's copy keeps in-frame clones and lacks some. Clone size and the V and J calls come from that table; the DNA yielded D and trimming. This sample has 200,000 to 300,000 clones, with around nine tenths found just once. The receptor was derived from a young man with active or convalescent COVID-19. The V gene is TRBV20-1, the J gene TRBJ1-1, with D possibly being TRBD1 (6 bases). What was sequenced was peripheral blood. In nucleotides, the CDR3 is TGCAGTGCTAGTGCGCCCGGGGGGGCGGCTTTCTTT. It yields the protein CSASAPGGAAFF.